Below, 29 T cell receptor beta chains from the same sample are listed, as sequenced in a study of neurological immune-mediated disorders. One entry per CDR3 protein results from TCRdb running MiXCR on the 5' RACE reads. The profile shows roughly 70,000 distinct CDR3 sequences, less than 5.5% of them singletons. The specimen sequenced was PBMCs. Receptors were obtained from a young woman with multiple sclerosis.

V usage is TRBV7-6 and J usage is TRBJ1-2, with 7 bases fitting TRBD1. The CDR3 runs to 17 residues. Unmatched junction bases numbered 14, after V lost 1 base and J lost 6 bases. Germline loops: CDR1 SGHVS, CDR2 FNYEAQ. The CDR3 sequence is CASSLDPSKKGADGYTF. The CDR3 nucleotides are TGTGCCAGCAGCTTAGACCCATCAAAAAAGGGGGCAGATGGCTACACCTTC.

Concerning this clonotype itself: At one end the junction does not follow the germline gene, possibly because of a read error. This sequence joins TRBV11-2 and TRBJ2-2; D might be TRBD1 (6 bases). Germline lookup yields CDR1 SGHAT and CDR2 FQNNGV. The CDR3 has 14 residues. CDR3 sequence (DNA): TGTGCCGGCAGAGTGGGGGCCGACACCGGGGAGCTGTTTTTT. The encoded protein is CAGRVGADTGELFF. Combining the CDR3 with reference TRBV11-2 and TRBJ2-2 gives the whole variable domain EAGVAQSPRYKIIEKRQSVAFWCNPISGHATLYWYQQILGQGPKLLIQFQNNGVVDDSQLPKDRFSAERLKGVDSTLKIQPAKLEDSAVYLCAGRVGADTGELFFGEGSRLTVL.

This clonotype was detected many times. CDR3 DNA sequence: TGCAGTGCCCAAAACCCCAGCGGGGTCGGCACAGATACGCAGTATTTT. Translated: CSAQNPSGVGTDTQYF. The chain joins TRBV20-1 to TRBJ2-3; 7 bases align to TRBD2. Trimming removed 6 bases from V and 1 base from J; junction bases left unmatched: 13. The CDR3 sequence is 16 residues long. Germline CDR1 DFQATT, CDR2 SNEGSKA (reference sequence).

This chain uses TRBV6-2 or TRBV6-3 with TRBJ2-3; TRBD1 might be the D (5 bases). This CDR3 has 15 amino acids. Germline V gene sequence: CDR1 MNHEY, CDR2 SVGEGT. Trimming removed 7 bases from V and 1 base from J, with 15 bases in between. DNA for the CDR3: TGTGCCAGCAAACGTCCGGTAGGGGGCACAGATACGCAGTATTTT. This codes for CASKRPVGGTDTQYF.

The rearrangement joins TRBV29-1 to TRBJ1-5; D is ambiguous. Germline V gives CDR1 SQVTM, CDR2 ANQGSEA. The V end lost 5 bases, the J end lost 15 bases, and 17 bases lay between the germline ends. This CDR3 contains 11 residues. In nucleotides, the CDR3 is TGCAGCGTTATTGACGGGGAAGGGCGGCATTTT. Translation gives CSVIDGEGRHF.

The chain carries TRBV7-8 and TRBJ2-3; 8 nucleotides agree with TRBD2. The germline V gene encodes CDR1 SGHVS and CDR2 FQNEAQ. This CDR3 is 14 amino acids long. V was clipped by 3 bases and J by 4 bases; unmatched bases: 3. In DNA form, the CDR3 reads TGTGCCAGCAGCTTCGGGAGGGCCTCAGATACGCAGTATTTT. Its protein product is CASSFGRASDTQYF.

This clonotype was detected ten times or more. This chain connects TRBV6-5 to TRBJ2-3; D may correspond to TRBD1 or TRBD2 (5 bases each). Per the germline V gene, CDR1 is MNHEY and CDR2 is SVGAGI. V lost 8 bases to trimming and J lost 4 bases, with 13 bases between them. CDR3 length: 13 residues. The CDR3 DNA reads TGTGCCAGCGGGGCCTTGGGAGCAGATACGCAGTATTTT. This codes for CASGALGADTQYF.

This clonotype was detected ten times or more. CDR3 region: CAISGTGGTNEQFF. The CDR3 DNA reads TGTGCCATCAGTGGAACAGGGGGAACCAATGAGCAGTTCTTC. The chain has TRBV10-3 and TRBJ2-1, with 8 bases that match TRBD1. The CDR3 is 14 residues long. Germline V gene lookup returns CDR1 ENHRY and CDR2 SYGVKD. The J segment lost 6 bases and the V segment lost 4 bases, leaving 5 bases of the junction unmatched.

This clonotype was seen ten or more times. The J gene is TRBJ1-5, the V gene TRBV20-1; D uncertain. Trimming stripped 6 bases from V and 6 bases from J, with 15 bases between. The CDR3 contains 13 residues. In germline, CDR1 is DFQATT, CDR2 SNEGSKA (reference sequence). CDR3 nucleotide sequence: TGCAGTGCCTCGAGTGGGTTCAGTCAGCCCCAGCATTTT. It codes for CSASSGFSQPQHF.

This clonotype has more than one count but fewer than ten. This chain uses TRBV5-1 with TRBJ2-5, with 10 bases identical to TRBD1. This CDR3 has 15 amino acids. V lost 6 bases, J lost 5 bases, and 10 bases stayed unmatched. Germline assignment: CDR1 SGHRS and CDR2 YFSETQ. CDR3 loop: CASTLAGQGRETQYF. CDR3 nucleotides: TGCGCCAGCACCCTGGCGGGACAGGGGCGGGAGACCCAGTACTTC.

V is TRBV11-2 and J is TRBJ1-2; 10 bases match TRBD1. Germline V gene data show CDR1 as SGHAT and CDR2 as FQNNGV. This CDR3 spans 14 amino acids. The V segment lost 8 bases and the J segment 3 bases; nucleotides outside the gene matches: 6. The CDR3 loop is CASYSGTGDYGYTF. For the CDR3, the DNA is TGTGCCAGCTACTCCGGGACAGGGGACTATGGCTACACCTTC.

In its sample, this clonotype was seen many times. The chain carries TRBV15 and TRBJ1-2; 7 bases fit TRBD1. Losses at the gene ends were 5 bases for V and 0 bases for J; bases not matched to a gene: 6. The CDR3 has 15 amino acids. In germline, CDR1 is LNHNV, CDR2 YYDKDF (reference sequence). The CDR3 nucleotides read TGTGCCACCAGCCGCGGACAGGACTCTAACTATGGCTACACCTTC. It yields the protein CATSRGQDSNYGYTF.

This clonotype showed up many times. The V call is TRBV7-9, the J call TRBJ1-5, with D uncertain. Per germline, CDR1 SEHNR and CDR2 FQNEAQ (reference sequence). V gave up 5 bases and J gave up 3 bases, with 5 bases separating them. This CDR3 is built from 12 residues. For the CDR3, the DNA is TGTGCCAGCAGCCTCAACAATCAGCCCCAGCATTTT. It specifies CASSLNNQPQHF.

This chain links TRBV6-6 with TRBJ1-3; possibly TRBD1 for D (6 bases). The CDR3 contains 12 residues. The V gene's germline CDR1 is MNHNY and CDR2 SVGAGI (reference sequence). V dropped 2 bases and J dropped 10 bases, with 9 bases sitting between them. Here the CDR3 DNA reads TGTGCCAGCAGTTACGAGGGGGAAACCATATATTTT. It codes for CASSYEGETIYF.

This clonotype has only a few counts. The rearrangement uses TRBV28 and TRBJ1-5; weak D call: TRBD1 (5 bases). V was pared by 10 bases and J by 5 bases, with 12 bases between. CDR1 is MDHEN and CDR2 is SYDVKM in the germline V gene. The CDR3 contains 12 residues. The CDR3 loop is CATRQNHQPQHF. The DNA of the CDR3 is TGTGCCACACGACAGAATCATCAGCCCCAGCATTTT.

The V call is TRBV7-6, the J call TRBJ1-2; 7 nucleotides match TRBD1. The CDR3 extends over 16 amino acids. V gave up 2 bases and J gave up 7 bases; unmatched junction bases: 13. In germline, CDR1 is SGHVS, CDR2 FNYEAQ. The CDR3, as DNA: TGTGCCAGCAGCTTAACCCCGTCGACAGGGATAGGTGGCTACACCTTC. Translated: CASSLTPSTGIGGYTF.

The sample holds a few counts of this clonotype. The chain combines TRBV20-1 with TRBJ2-2, with unresolved D. Germline CDR1 is DFQATT and CDR2 is SNEGSKA (reference sequence). V dropped 0 bases and J dropped 6 bases, with 5 bases sitting between them. The CDR3 totals 12 residues. CDR3 sequence reads: CSARDIPGELFF. The CDR3 region has the DNA TGCAGTGCTAGAGATATTCCCGGGGAGCTGTTTTTT.

This clonotype was recorded many times. The V call is TRBV6-2 or TRBV6-3, the J call TRBJ2-6; 7 bases match TRBD1. The CDR3 totals 14 residues. From germline, CDR1 is MNHEY and CDR2 SVGEGT. V was pared by 8 bases and J by 1 base, with 2 bases of the junction left unmatched. The CDR3 sequence is CASQTGSGANVLTF. CDR3 bases: TGTGCCAGCCAGACAGGGTCTGGGGCCAACGTCCTGACTTTC.

This clonotype was picked up many times. CDR3 in DNA: TGTGCCAGCAGCAACAGGGGGGAGACCCAGTACTTC. It yields the protein CASSNRGETQYF. The chain has TRBV6-6 and TRBJ2-5; 8 nucleotides agree with TRBD1. The ends lost 6 bases at V and 5 bases at J; junction bases unmatched: 2. Per the germline V gene, CDR1 is MNHNY and CDR2 is SVGAGI (reference sequence). The CDR3 consists of 12 residues.

At least ten counts were recorded for this clonotype. The rearrangement joins TRBV10-3 to TRBJ1-5; D is possibly TRBD1 (5 bases). Germline V gene lookup returns CDR1 ENHRY and CDR2 SYGVKD. V shed 5 bases and J shed 6 bases, with 11 bases lying between them. CDR3 size: 13 residues. The CDR3 DNA sequence: TGTGCCATCAGTCCAGGGAGAGGTCAGCCCCAGCATTTT. This codes for CAISPGRGQPQHF.

The V call is TRBV10-3, the J call TRBJ2-1; 9 bases match TRBD1. With 6 bases clipped from V and 8 bases from J, the junction kept 5 bases outside the gene matches. Germline V gene sequence: CDR1 ENHRY, CDR2 SYGVKD. The CDR3 consists of 13 residues. The CDR3, as DNA: TGTGCCATCAGCACAAGGACAGGGGATGAGCAGTTCTTC. Translating gives CAISTRTGDEQFF.

At least ten counts were recorded for this clonotype. The gene calls are TRBV5-1 and TRBJ2-2; 8 bases fit TRBD1. Germline V gene data show CDR1 as SGHRS and CDR2 as YFSETQ. This CDR3 comprises 14 residues. The V and J ends lost 2 bases and 5 bases, in that order; junction bases with no gene match: 2. The CDR3 sequence: CASSFQGATGELFF. In DNA form, the CDR3 reads TGCGCCAGCAGCTTTCAGGGGGCAACCGGGGAGCTGTTTTTT.

The sample holds many counts of this clonotype. The rearrangement links TRBV2 to TRBJ1-1, with 7 bases lining up with TRBD1. The CDR3 sequence is 15 residues long. V shed 1 base, J shed 0 bases, and the junction held 2 bases outside the gene matches. Germline CDR1 reads SNHLY; CDR2 reads FYNNEI. CDR3 sequence: CASSEEGALNTEAFF. CDR3 nucleotides: TGTGCCAGCAGTGAAGAGGGGGCGTTGAACACTGAAGCTTTCTTT.

As concerns this clonotype: The junction does not match germline at one end; this may be a read error. J is TRBJ1-6 and V is TRBV5-6, with D possibly matching TRBD1 (5 bases). Germline CDR1 is SGHDT and CDR2 is YYEEEE. CDR3 length: 15 amino acids. The CDR3 sequence is CASSLVQGMNSPLNF. As DNA, the CDR3 is TGTGCCAGCAGCTTGGTCCAGGGCATGAACTCACCCCTCAACTTT.

The sample holds many counts of this clonotype. The chain employs TRBV20-1 and TRBJ1-4; no reliable D call. Per the germline V gene, CDR1 is DFQATT and CDR2 is SNEGSKA (reference sequence). Trimming removed 0 bases from V and 1 base from J, with 9 bases in between. This CDR3 spans 15 amino acids. CDR3 in amino acids: CSARDLLGTNEKLFF. DNA of the CDR3: TGCAGTGCTAGAGATCTGTTGGGAACTAATGAAAAACTGTTTTTT.

This clonotype was found many times. V is TRBV4-1 and J is TRBJ1-2; D gene ambiguous. CDR3 length: 16 residues. In germline, CDR1 is MGHRA, CDR2 YSYEKL. V was pared by 0 bases and J by 1 base, with 12 bases between. CDR3 sequence (DNA): TGCGCCAGCAGCCAAGATTGGAGGGTCGGTAACTATGGCTACACCTTC. Translation gives CASSQDWRVGNYGYTF.

This clonotype was detected ten times or more. The rearrangement uses TRBV12-3 or TRBV12-4 and TRBJ2-7; D not certain. V lost 3 bases and J lost 0, with 9 bases in between. The CDR3 loop spans 14 amino acids. The CDR3 sequence: CASSFLVGSYEQYF. CDR3 coding DNA: TGTGCCAGCAGTTTCTTGGTTGGCTCCTACGAGCAGTACTTC.

The CDR3, as DNA: TGCGCCAGCAGCTATTCGACAGGGCGAGGGTTGAACTATGGCTACACCTTC. This encodes CASSYSTGRGLNYGYTF. The rearrangement links TRBV5-1 to TRBJ1-2; the match to TRBD1 covers 7 bases. Germline loops: CDR1 SGHRS, CDR2 YFSETQ. V was clipped by 3 bases and J by 2 bases; unmatched bases: 13. The CDR3 extends over 17 amino acids.

The chain is built from TRBV27 and TRBJ2-5; D uncertain. This CDR3 comprises 13 residues. V lost 3 bases, J lost 4 bases, and 9 bases lay in between. Germline CDR1 and CDR2: MNHEY and SMNVEV (reference sequence). The CDR3 DNA reads TGTGCCAGCAGTTTCGGCGGTCGAGAGACCCAGTACTTC. Translating it yields CASSFGGRETQYF.